This T cell receptor (beta chain) was identified in a study of blood T cell repertoires in COVID-19. Study context: Acute-phase and convalescent COVID-19 samples originated in the United States, Italy and Spain. In each case, the material was cDNA or gDNA derived from T cells, B-cell-depleted T cells, or PBMCs.

The CDR3 has 15 residues. The junction had 8 bases not matched to a gene; V was cut back by 5 bases and J by 3 bases. In germline, CDR1 is LGHDT, CDR2 YNNKEL (reference sequence). Some clones are missing from TCRdb's copy, which holds only in-frame ones; the method was immunoSEQ multiplex PCR. The sample shows more than 45,000 clones, around 85% of them seen only once. The V and J genes are TRBV3-1 (or the pseudogene TRBV3-2) and TRBJ2-3, with 7 bases matching TRBD1. Sequencing was carried out using peripheral blood. The sequence came from a woman between 65 and 79 years old with active COVID-19. The CDR3 DNA sequence: TGTGCCAGCAGCTGGGTAGGGGGCCGGACAGATACGCAGTATTTT. It is translated as CASSWVGGRTDTQYF.